This record concerns one T cell receptor beta chain sequence. The antigen this receptor binds is unknown. Per-base quality was not reported, and no clone a single base away is much larger than it. The data stem from a study of CD8 T cells in ankylosing spondylitis (dated by TCRdb to 2016 to 2017). A note on the overall study: To find TCR variants linked to disease, the study profiled T cell receptor beta repertoires in ankylosing spondylitis patients and healthy donors. The full study cohort was made up of about two dozen ankylosing spondylitis patients and 108 healthy donors. Peripheral blood was sampled, and synovial fluid was additionally collected from ankylosing spondylitis patients. General study outcomes and caveats: A TCR beta motif of roughly 8 highly homologous amino acid variants appeared characteristic of blood from ankylosing spondylitis patients. A CD8+ phenotype was shown by the disease-linked clones, which were found at relatively low frequencies in peripheral blood. Significant enrichment of the disease-linked clones was reported in matched synovial fluid samples from ankylosing spondylitis patients. Some TCR beta motif variants had previously been reported in synovial fluid and blood of reactive arthritis patients, which suggested common disease-initiation mechanisms.

Based on the germline V gene, the CDR1 and CDR2 sequences are MRHNA and SNTAGT. The CDR3 numbers 15 residues from cysteine through phenylalanine. The only DNA kept is the CDR3, 45 bases in frame from the first base. V is reduced by 3 bases and J by 6 bases, leaving a spacing of 15 bases between them. This sample was sequenced with an Illumina HiSeq 2500. Quantitative 5'-RACE with molecular barcodes was used to prepare TCR beta libraries. On the authors' methods: To identify disease-linked TCR variants, a new computational method was used, one built on a probabilistic model of VDJ rearrangement. The public sequencing data were trimmed at Q25 with fastp and processed into clonotypes with MiXCR by TCRdb, which kept only in-frame beta chains. Entries that share a CDR3 protein sequence are merged under the most common genes and DNA. The V and J calls come from TCRdb's annotation, not from the publication. In this sample the table shows approximately 210,000 distinct CDR3 sequences, 9.5% to 15% of which occur a single time. The top ten clones comprise approximately 15% of the sample.

Material: blood, either unsorted or a sorted T cell fraction (not recorded which). The rearrangement joined TRBV6-4 to TRBJ2-1; a weak D assignment points to TRBD1 (6 bases agree). The TCR comes from a male donor with ankylosing spondylitis or in good health (not recorded which). This receptor carries the CDR3 CASSEGWGPGNEQFF. The nucleotide sequence reads TGTGCCAGCAGTGAGGGTTGGGGGCCAGGCAATGAGCAGTTCTTC.